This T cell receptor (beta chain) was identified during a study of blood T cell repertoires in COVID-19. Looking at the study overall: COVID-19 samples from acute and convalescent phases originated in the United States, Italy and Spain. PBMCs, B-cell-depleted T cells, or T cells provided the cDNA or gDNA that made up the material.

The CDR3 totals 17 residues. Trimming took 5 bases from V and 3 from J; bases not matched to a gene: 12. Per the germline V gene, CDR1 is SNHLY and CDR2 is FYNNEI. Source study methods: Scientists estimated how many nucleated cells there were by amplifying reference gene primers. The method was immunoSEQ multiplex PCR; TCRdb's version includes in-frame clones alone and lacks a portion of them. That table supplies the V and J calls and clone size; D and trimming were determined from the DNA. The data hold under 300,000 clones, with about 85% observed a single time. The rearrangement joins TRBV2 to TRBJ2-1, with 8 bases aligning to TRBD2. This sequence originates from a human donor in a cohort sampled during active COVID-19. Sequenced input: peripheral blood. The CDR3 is CASSPLSGLALYNEQFF. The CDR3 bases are TGTGCCAGCAGTCCCCTCTCTGGACTAGCCCTCTACAATGAGCAGTTCTTC.